This T cell receptor beta chain was found in a study of identical twins. Regarding the study as a whole: Models, which agreed with sharing between unrelated individuals, nonetheless underestimated the out-of-frame TCR alpha sharing seen in monozygotic twins. Weaker excess twin sharing was seen among beta out-of-frame sequences.

V lost 5 bases and J lost 6; bases outside the gene matches: 10. Germline CDR1 SGHTA, CDR2 FQGNSA. The CDR3 extends over 15 amino acids. On this clonotype itself: Its antigen is currently unknown.

A universal primer site was incorporated via template switching, and the cDNA contained unique molecular identifiers. A single record per CDR3 protein comes from TCRdb applying MiXCR to the 5' RACE reads. Of fewer than 650,000 distinct CDR3 sequences in the sample, over 8.5% are singletons; the top ten hold around 3.1%. The data were also submitted as part of a second study, on yellow fever vaccine responses in identical twins.

The chain is built from TRBV7-2 and TRBJ2-3; 8 bases map to TRBD2. This TCR derives from a woman under 30 in good health. The sequencing input was PBMCs. This CDR3 reads CASSPGGDTEDTQYF. In nucleotides, the CDR3 is TGTGCCAGCAGCCCGGGGGGGGACACAGAGGATACGCAGTATTTT.